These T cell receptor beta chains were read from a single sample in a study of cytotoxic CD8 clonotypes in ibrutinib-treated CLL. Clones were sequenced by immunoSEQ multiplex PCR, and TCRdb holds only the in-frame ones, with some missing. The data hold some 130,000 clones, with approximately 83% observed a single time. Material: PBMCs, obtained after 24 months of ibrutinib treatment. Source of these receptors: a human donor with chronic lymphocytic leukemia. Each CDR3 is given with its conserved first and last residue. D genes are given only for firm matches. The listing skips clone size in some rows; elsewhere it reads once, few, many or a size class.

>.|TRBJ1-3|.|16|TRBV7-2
CASSLAGSASGNTIYF
TGTGCCAGCAGCTTAGCCGGGTCGGCCTCTGGAAACACCATATATTTT
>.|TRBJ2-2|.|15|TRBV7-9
CASTFQTPSAGELFF
TGTGCCAGCACCTTCCAAACCCCGTCCGCCGGGGAGCTGTTTTTT
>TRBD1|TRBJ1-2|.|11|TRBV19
CASGTGGGYTF
TGTGCCAGCGGGACAGGGGGCGGCTACACCTTC
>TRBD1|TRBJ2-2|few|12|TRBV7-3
CASSNYRGVLFF
TGTGCCAGCAGCAATTACAGGGGTGTTCTGTTTTTT
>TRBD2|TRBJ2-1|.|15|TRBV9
CASSLTSGFYNEQFF
TGTGCCAGCAGCTTAACTAGCGGGTTTTACAATGAGCAGTTCTTC
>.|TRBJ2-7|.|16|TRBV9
CASSVGEASAAYEQYF
TGTGCCAGCAGCGTAGGAGAAGCGTCCGCCGCCTACGAGCAGTACTTC
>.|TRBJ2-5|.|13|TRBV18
CASSRGLEETQYF
TGTGCCAGCTCACGAGGACTCGAAGAGACCCAGTACTTC
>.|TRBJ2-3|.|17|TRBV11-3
CASSLGRGAGRTDTQYF
TGTGCCAGCAGCTTGGGTCGAGGGGCAGGTCGCACAGATACGCAGTATTTT
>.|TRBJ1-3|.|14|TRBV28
CASSPHSSGNTIYF
TGTGCCAGCAGCCCTCATAGCTCTGGAAACACCATATATTTT
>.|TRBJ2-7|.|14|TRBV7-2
CASSTGDTTYEQYF
TGTGCCAGCAGCACCGGGGACACAACCTACGAGCAGTACTTC
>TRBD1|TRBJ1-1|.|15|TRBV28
CASSRQGPGTTEAFF
TGTGCCAGCAGTAGACAGGGCCCCGGAACTACTGAAGCTTTCTTT
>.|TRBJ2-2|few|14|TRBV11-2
CASSLVWGTGELFF
TGTGCCAGCAGCTTAGTTTGGGGTACCGGGGAGCTGTTTTTT
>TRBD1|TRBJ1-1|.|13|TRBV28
CASHTGGVTEAFF
TGTGCCAGCCATACAGGGGGGGTCACTGAAGCTTTCTTT
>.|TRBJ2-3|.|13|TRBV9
CASSVAGKDTQYF
TGTGCCAGCAGCGTAGCGGGGAAAGATACGCAGTATTTT
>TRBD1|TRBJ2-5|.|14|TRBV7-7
CASSPTGTGETQYF
TGTGCTAGCAGTCCGACCGGGACAGGAGAGACCCAGTACTTC
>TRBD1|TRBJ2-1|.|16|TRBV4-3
CASSQDRQGARNEQFF
TGCGCCAGCAGCCAAGATCGGCAGGGGGCGCGAAATGAGCAGTTCTTC
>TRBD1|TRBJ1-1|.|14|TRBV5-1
CASSLTGGSPEAFF
TGCGCCAGCAGCTTAACAGGGGGGAGCCCTGAAGCTTTCTTT
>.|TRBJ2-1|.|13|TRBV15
CATSRDPAGILIF
TGTGCCACCAGCAGAGATCCCGCGGGGATCCTTATCTTC
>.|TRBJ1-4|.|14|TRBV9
CASARSYTNEKLFF
TGTGCCAGCGCACGGTCTTATACTAATGAAAAACTGTTTTTT
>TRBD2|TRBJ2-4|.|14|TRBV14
CASSRETSGTTQYF
TGTGCCAGCAGTCGCGAGACTAGCGGGACTACTCAGTACTTC
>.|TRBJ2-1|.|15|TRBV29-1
CSGETGQLAYNEQFF
TGCAGCGGTGAAACAGGGCAATTGGCCTACAATGAGCAGTTCTTC
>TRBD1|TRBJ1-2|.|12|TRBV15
CATSRDMGAGGF
TGTGCCACCAGCAGAGATATGGGGGCAGGGGGCTTC
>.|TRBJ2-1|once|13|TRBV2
CASINGNYNEQFF
TGTGCCAGCATAAACGGGAACTACAATGAGCAGTTCTTC
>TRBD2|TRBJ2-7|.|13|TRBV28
CASSLWAGAEQYF
TGTGCCAGCAGTTTATGGGCGGGAGCCGAGCAGTACTTC
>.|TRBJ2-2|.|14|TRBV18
CASSPGQIAGELFF
TGTGCCAGCTCACCCGGACAGATTGCCGGGGAGCTGTTTTTT
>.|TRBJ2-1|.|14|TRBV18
CASSPRETGVEQFF
TGTGCCAGCTCACCTCGGGAGACGGGGGTTGAGCAGTTCTTC
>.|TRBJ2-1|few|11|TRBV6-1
CASSAYNEQFF
TGTGCCAGCAGTGCTTACAATGAGCAGTTCTTC
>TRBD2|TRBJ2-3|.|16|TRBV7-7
CASSPRLAGGTDTQYF
TGTGCCAGCAGCCCGCGACTAGCGGGAGGCACAGATACGCAGTATTTT
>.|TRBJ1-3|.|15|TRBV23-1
CASLKSRCSGNTIYF
TGCGCCAGCTTAAAAAGTAGGTGTTCTGGAAACACCATATATTTT
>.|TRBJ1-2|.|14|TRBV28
CASSSTGFMYGYTF
TGTGCCAGCAGTTCGACAGGTTTTATGTATGGCTACACCTTC
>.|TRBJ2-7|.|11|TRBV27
CASSSSYEQYF
TGTGCCAGCAGTTCTTCCTACGAGCAGTACTTC
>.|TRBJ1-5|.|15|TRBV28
CAIRQVGDGNQPQHF
TGTGCCATTAGACAGGTGGGGGATGGCAATCAGCCCCAGCATTTT
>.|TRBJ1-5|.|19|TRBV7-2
CASSPVGVAGKTFNQPQHF
TGTGCCAGCAGCCCCGTGGGGGTCGCGGGCAAAACCTTCAATCAGCCCCAGCATTTT
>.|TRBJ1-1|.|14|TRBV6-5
CASSFVLSGTEAFF
TGTGCCAGCAGTTTCGTTCTGTCGGGCACTGAAGCTTTCTTT
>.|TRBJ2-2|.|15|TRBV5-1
CASSLREIDTGELFF
TGCGCCAGCAGCTTGAGGGAGATAGACACCGGGGAGCTGTTTTTT
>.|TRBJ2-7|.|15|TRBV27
CASSLMMAGAYEQYF
TGTGCCAGCAGTCTTATGATGGCGGGCGCCTACGAGCAGTACTTC
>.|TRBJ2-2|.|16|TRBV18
CASSAWTAGNTGELFF
TGTGCCAGCTCAGCCTGGACGGCCGGGAACACCGGGGAGCTGTTTTTT
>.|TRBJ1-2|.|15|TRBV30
CAWKPAGNKNYGYTF
TGTGCCTGGAAGCCGGCAGGGAACAAAAACTATGGCTACACCTTC
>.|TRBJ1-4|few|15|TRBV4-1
CASSQVGQGREKLFF
TGCGCCAGCAGCCAAGTTGGCCAGGGGCGAGAAAAACTGTTTTTT
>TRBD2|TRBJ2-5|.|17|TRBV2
CASTRGLAGVRQETQYF
TGTGCCAGCACCCGAGGGCTAGCGGGAGTTCGGCAAGAGACCCAGTACTTC
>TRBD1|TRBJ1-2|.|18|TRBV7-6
CASSLVSGDRVAHYGYTF
TGTGCCAGCAGCTTAGTATCCGGGGACAGGGTCGCGCACTATGGCTACACCTTC
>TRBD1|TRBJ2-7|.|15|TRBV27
CASSLYRGSSYEQYF
TGTGCCAGCAGTTTATACAGGGGGAGCTCCTACGAGCAGTACTTC
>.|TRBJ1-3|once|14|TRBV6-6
CATNSGDSGNTIYF
TGTGCCACTAATTCAGGGGACTCTGGAAACACCATATATTTT
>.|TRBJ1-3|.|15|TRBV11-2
CASSLESGLGNTIYF
TGTGCCAGCAGCTTAGAATCCGGGTTGGGAAACACCATATATTTT
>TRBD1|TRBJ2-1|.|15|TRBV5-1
CASSIGGTGGGEQFF
TGCGCCAGCAGCATTGGTGGGACAGGGGGCGGGGAGCAGTTCTTC